Reported below is one TCR beta chain. The source of the sample is a study of T cell changes during pregnancy in multiple sclerosis. V lost 3 bases, J lost 4 bases, and 10 bases lay in between. From germline, CDR1 is SEHNR and CDR2 FQNEAQ (reference sequence). CDR3 size: 14 residues. Only in-frame clones appear in the TCRdb table, and some are missing; sequencing was by immunoSEQ multiplex PCR. The repertoire holds approximately 50,000 clones, with approximately 90% as singletons. The sequences come from CD8+ T cells from peripheral blood mononuclear cells, collected after pregnancy. The source of this sequence is a female donor with multiple sclerosis, enrolled in a pregnancy study. The V and J genes are TRBV7-9 and TRBJ1-3; no definite D call. The CDR3: CASSLAMAGNTIYF. CDR3 DNA: TGTGCCAGCAGCTTGGCCATGGCAGGAAACACCATATATTTT.